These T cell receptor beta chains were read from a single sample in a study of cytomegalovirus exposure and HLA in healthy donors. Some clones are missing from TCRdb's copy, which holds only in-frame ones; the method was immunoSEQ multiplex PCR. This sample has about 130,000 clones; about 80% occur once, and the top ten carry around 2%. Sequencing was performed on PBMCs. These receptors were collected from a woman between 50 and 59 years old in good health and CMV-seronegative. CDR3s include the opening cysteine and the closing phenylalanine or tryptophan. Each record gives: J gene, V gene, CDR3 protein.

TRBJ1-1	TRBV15	CATSRDGAGEAFF
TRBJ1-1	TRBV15	CATSPGTGEAEAFF
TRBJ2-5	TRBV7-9	CASSSPGGGGKQETQYF
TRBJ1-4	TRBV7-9	CSSSSPYGQATNEKLFF
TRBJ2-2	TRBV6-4	CASSEGQGNTGELFF
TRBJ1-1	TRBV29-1	CSEFSGQNTEAFF
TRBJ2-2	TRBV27	CASSLSLGELFF
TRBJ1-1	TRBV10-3	CAISESTGGTSAFF
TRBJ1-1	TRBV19	CATGLYTEAFF
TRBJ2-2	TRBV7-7	CASSRVSGELFF
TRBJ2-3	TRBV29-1	CSDLPAVSTDTQYF
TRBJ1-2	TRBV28	CASSSGTGRLGGYTF
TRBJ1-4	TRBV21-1	CASSKDRDRGRYKEKLFF
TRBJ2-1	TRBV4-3	CASSQDRGLGIEQFF
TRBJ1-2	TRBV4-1	CASSQDRGLGYGYTF
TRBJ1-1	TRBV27	CASRAQGPTEAFF
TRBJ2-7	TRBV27	CASSLRGAGYEQYF
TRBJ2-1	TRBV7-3	CASSLGPGEYNEQFF
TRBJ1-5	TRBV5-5	CASMQGWGNQPQHF
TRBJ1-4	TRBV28	CASRAGTGLGEKLFF
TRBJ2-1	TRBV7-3	CASSLGPAGGEQFF
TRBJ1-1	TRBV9	CASSVGGPMNTEAFF
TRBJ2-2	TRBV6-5	CASSYSQGGELFF
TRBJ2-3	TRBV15	CATSRDLAGAPDTQYF
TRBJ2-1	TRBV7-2	CASSLAFGSYNEQFF
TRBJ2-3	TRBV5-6	CASSLRDRGTDTQYF
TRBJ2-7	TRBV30	CAWSGGLDLEQYF
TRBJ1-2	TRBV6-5	CASSYSAGPRGYTF
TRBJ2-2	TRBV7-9	CASSSGPGNTGELFF
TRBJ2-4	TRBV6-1	CASSDGLAGVAKNIQYF
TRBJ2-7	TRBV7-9	CASSPTSGSHEQYF
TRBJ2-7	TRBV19	CASSIDPSEGGSHEQYF
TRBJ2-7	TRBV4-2	CASSLLTSGSSHEQYF
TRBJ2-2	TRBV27	CASSLTGVVTGELFF
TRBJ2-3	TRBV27	CASSLSGGLAGLSTDTQYF
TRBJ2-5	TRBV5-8	CASSAGLAVETQYF
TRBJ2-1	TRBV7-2	CASSLFPKTGSSYNEQFF
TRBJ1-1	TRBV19	CASSIGGTANTEAFF
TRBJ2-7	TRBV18	CASSPPSELANRAF
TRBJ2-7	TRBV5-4	CASSSGLDYEQYF
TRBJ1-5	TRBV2	CASSDGTGAYSNQPQHF
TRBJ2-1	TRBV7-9	CASSLGQPSSYNEQFF
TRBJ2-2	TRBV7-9	CASSLRREVTGELFF
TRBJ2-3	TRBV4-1	CASSQPTGVKQDTQYF
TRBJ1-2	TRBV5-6	CASSPDRKINYGYTF
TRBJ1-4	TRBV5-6	CASSLEGVANEKLFF
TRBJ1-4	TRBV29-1	CSATGGYEKLFF
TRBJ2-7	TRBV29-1	CSVQEGAYEQYF
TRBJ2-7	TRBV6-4	CASSRLAGREQYF
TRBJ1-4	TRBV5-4	CASSLGGTVNEKLFF
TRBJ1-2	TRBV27	CASSYGPGLAHGYTF
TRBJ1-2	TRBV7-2	CASSTQGQFNYGYTF
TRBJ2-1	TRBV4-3	CASSQPRWAGWRESNRNEQFF
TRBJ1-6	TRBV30	CAWSLQGVVPNSPLHF
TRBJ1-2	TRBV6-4	CASSGGYGYTF
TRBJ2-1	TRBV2	CASSRTGSYNEQFF
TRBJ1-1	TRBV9	CASSARGQFGGAMNTEAFF
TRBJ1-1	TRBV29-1	CSVDPGDTEAFF